The rows below give T cell receptor beta chains drawn from one sample of a study of hypomethylating agent response in myelodysplastic syndrome. The table came from immunoSEQ multiplex PCR; TCRdb's copy has only in-frame clones and leaves some out. The table records about 4,500 clones, approximately 80% of them present only once. This specimen was bone marrow, taken before or after starting hypomethylating agent treatment for myelodysplastic syndrome (not recorded which). The receptors originated from a human donor with myelodysplastic syndrome. The CDR3 runs from the conserved cysteine through the conserved F or W. The order of the fields is D gene, J gene, V gene, clone size, CDR3 DNA, CDR3 protein. D genes are given only for firm matches. Not every row has a clone size; where given, it reads once, few, many or a size class.

>TRBD2|TRBJ2-3|TRBV5-1|.
TGCGCCAGCACCCCGGGTAGCGGGGGCACAGATACGCAGTATTTT
CASTPGSGGTDTQYF
>.|TRBJ2-7|TRBV7-2|.
TGTGCCAGCAGCTCTTACCGGGGCCTATACGAGCAGTACTTC
CASSSYRGLYEQYF
>TRBD2|TRBJ2-1|TRBV11-2|once
TGTGCCAGCAGCTCGTCGCTTGGCAGCGGGAGCTTAAATGAGCAGTTCTTC
CASSSSLGSGSLNEQFF
>TRBD1|TRBJ2-2|TRBV19|once
TGTGCCAGTAGGTGGACAGGAACCGGGGAGCTGTTTTTT
CASRWTGTGELFF
>TRBD1|TRBJ1-6|TRBV15|once
TGTGCCACCAGCGGGACAGCAGTTTCACCCCTCCACTTT
CATSGTAVSPLHF
>.|TRBJ2-1|TRBV7-4|.
TGTGCCAGCAGCTCCGCCAAGGGCGGCAATGAGCAGTTCTTC
CASSSAKGGNEQFF
>.|TRBJ2-7|TRBV5-1|.
TGCGCCAGCAGCTTGGCCGAGAAGTTCTACGAGCAGTACTTC
CASSLAEKFYEQYF
>.|TRBJ1-1|TRBV5-1|.
TGCGCCAGCAGCTTGGCACAGACGAACACTGAAGCTTTCTTT
CASSLAQTNTEAFF
>.|TRBJ1-1|TRBV28|.
TGTGCCAGCAGTTTGGACGGCAGGTCCACTGAAGCTTTCTTT
CASSLDGRSTEAFF
>TRBD2|TRBJ2-2|TRBV5-1|.
TGCGCCAGCAGCTTGTGGCGGGAGGGCCGCATAAGAACCGGGGAGCTGTTTTTT
CASSLWREGRIRTGELFF
>TRBD1|TRBJ2-7|TRBV10-1|.
TGCGCCAGCAGTGAGGTGGGGACAGGGGCCCACGAGCAGTACTTC
CASSEVGTGAHEQYF
>.|TRBJ2-1|TRBV10-2|few
TGCGCCAGCAGTAAACCGGGACGCTCTGTCAATGAGCAGTTCTTC
CASSKPGRSVNEQFF
>.|TRBJ2-7|TRBV6-1|large
TGTGCCAGCAGTGACCGGGGAGCCTACGAGCAGTACTTC
CASSDRGAYEQYF
>.|TRBJ2-7|TRBV5-1|once
TGCGCCAGCAGATTGACAGGCGACTCCTACGAGCAGTACTTC
CASRLTGDSYEQYF
>.|TRBJ1-1|TRBV15|.
TGTGCCACCAGCTCCCTCGGGGGGGGCTTCACTGAAGCTTTCTTT
CATSSLGGGFTEAFF
>.|TRBJ2-1|TRBV7-3|.
TGTGCCAGCAGCCCAAGCGGTGAAAATGAGCAGTTCTTC
CASSPSGENEQFF
>TRBD1|TRBJ1-2|TRBV7-2|.
TGTGCCAGCAGTCGGGGACAGATCTATGGCTACACCTTC
CASSRGQIYGYTF
>.|TRBJ1-2|TRBV19|few
TGTGCCAGTAGTATAGCGGGGAGCTCGGGCTATGGCTACACCTTC
CASSIAGSSGYGYTF
>TRBD1|TRBJ2-7|TRBV5-1|once
TGCGCCAGCAGCTCAATGCCGGGACAGGGGGCCTACGAGCAGTACTTC
CASSSMPGQGAYEQYF
>TRBD1|TRBJ1-2|TRBV29-1|.
TGCAGCGTTGTTCAGGGGGTGTACTTTGGCTACACCTTC
CSVVQGVYFGYTF
>.|TRBJ2-3|TRBV11-2|.
TGTGCCAGCAGCCTGGGTTTAGGGACAGATACGCAGTATTTT
CASSLGLGTDTQYF
>.|TRBJ2-5|TRBV4-2|few
TGTGCCAGCGCTCGGAGGGGAGAGACCCAGTACTTC
CASARRGETQYF
>TRBD2|TRBJ2-1|TRBV6-5|.
TGTGCCAGCAGTTACACGGGACTAGCGGGAGATGAGCAGTTCTTC
CASSYTGLAGDEQFF
>.|TRBJ1-1|TRBV2|once
TGTGCCAGCAGCCTCGGCCCGAACACTGAAGCTTTCTTT
CASSLGPNTEAFF
>.|TRBJ1-6|TRBV6-4|.
TGTGCCAGCAGTGACTCGATTGGCCTCGTTCGCGAATTTAATAATTCACCCCTCCACTTT
CASSDSIGLVREFNNSPLHF
>TRBD1|TRBJ2-1|TRBV9|.
TGTGCCAGCAGCGTCCGACAGGGCCTACGGGGCAATGAGCAGTTCTTC
CASSVRQGLRGNEQFF
>TRBD2|TRBJ2-2|TRBV7-2|once
TGTGCCAGCAGCCGGGGGGATACGCGGTTCAGGTTTTTT
CASSRGDTRFRFF